One and the same sample provided the 2 T cell receptor beta chains below, sequenced in a study of blood T cells in healthy people across ages. Next came a second PCR, run for about 7 to 12 cycles, which used a sample-barcoded 5' primer along with a J-beta primer mix. TCRdb redid the calling of the 5' RACE reads with MiXCR, one entry per CDR3 protein. The profile shows 700,000 to 900,000 distinct CDR3 sequences, 53% of them singletons. Sequencing used blood. The receptor source for this set is a man older than 75 in good health.

The chain carries TRBV11-3 and TRBJ2-3, with TRBD2 matching 9 bases. The CDR3 contains 15 residues. The J segment lost 4 bases and the V segment lost 2 bases, leaving 4 bases of the junction unmatched. The germline gives CDR1 SGHNT, CDR2 YENEEA. CDR3 bases: TGTGCCAGCAGCTTACTAGCGGGAATCGCAGATACGCAGTATTTT. It codes for CASSLLAGIADTQYF.

In the case of this clonotype: This clone may be a read error of a much larger clone one base away. The chain recombines TRBV4-2 with TRBJ2-3; unclear D gene. Germline CDR1 reads LGHNA; CDR2 reads YNFKEQ. This CDR3 is built from 13 residues. The CDR3 sequence: CANSQDPPDTQYF. Here the CDR3 DNA reads TGTGCCAACAGCCAAGACCCCCCGGATACGCAGTATTTT.